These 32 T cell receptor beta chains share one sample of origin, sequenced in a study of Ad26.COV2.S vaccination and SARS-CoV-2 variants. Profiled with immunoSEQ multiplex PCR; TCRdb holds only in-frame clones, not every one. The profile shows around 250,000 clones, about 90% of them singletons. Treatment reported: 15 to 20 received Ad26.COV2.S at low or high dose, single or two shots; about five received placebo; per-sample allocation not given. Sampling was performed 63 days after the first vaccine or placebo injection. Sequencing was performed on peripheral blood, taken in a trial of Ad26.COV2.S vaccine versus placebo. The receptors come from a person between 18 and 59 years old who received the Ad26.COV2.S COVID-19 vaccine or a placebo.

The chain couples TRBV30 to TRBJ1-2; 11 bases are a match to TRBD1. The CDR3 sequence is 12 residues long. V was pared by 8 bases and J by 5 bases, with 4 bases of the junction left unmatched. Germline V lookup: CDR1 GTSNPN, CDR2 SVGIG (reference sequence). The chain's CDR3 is CAGTGGNYGYTF. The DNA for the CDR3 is TGTGCCGGGACAGGGGGAAATTATGGCTACACCTTC.

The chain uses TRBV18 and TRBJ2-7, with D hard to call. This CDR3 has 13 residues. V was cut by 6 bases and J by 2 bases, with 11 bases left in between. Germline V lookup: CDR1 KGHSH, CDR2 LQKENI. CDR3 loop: CASSIRETYEQYF. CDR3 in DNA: TGTGCCAGCTCTATAAGGGAAACCTACGAGCAGTACTTC.

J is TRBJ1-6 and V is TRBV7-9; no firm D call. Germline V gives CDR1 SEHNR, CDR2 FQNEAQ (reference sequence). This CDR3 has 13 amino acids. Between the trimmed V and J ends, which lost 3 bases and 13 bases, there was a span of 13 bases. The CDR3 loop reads CASSFWTRRPLHF. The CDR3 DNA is TGTGCCAGCAGCTTCTGGACCCGGCGGCCCCTCCACTTT.

The CDR3 sequence is CASSAQGALKKLFF. The DNA of the CDR3 is TGTGCCAGCAGCGCACAGGGGGCGCTTAAAAAACTGTTTTTT. The rearrangement links TRBV7-2 to TRBJ1-4; 9 bases fit TRBD1. Germline CDR1 reads SGHTA; CDR2 reads FQGNSA. J was trimmed by 9 bases and V by 5 bases; bases with no gene match: 7. The CDR3 consists of 14 residues.

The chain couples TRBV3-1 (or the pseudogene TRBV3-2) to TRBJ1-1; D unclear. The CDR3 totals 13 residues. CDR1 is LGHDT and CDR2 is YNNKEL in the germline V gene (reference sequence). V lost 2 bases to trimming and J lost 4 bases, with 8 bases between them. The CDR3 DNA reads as TGTGCCAGCAGCCAATCCGATTCCACTGAAGCTTTCTTT. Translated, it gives CASSQSDSTEAFF.

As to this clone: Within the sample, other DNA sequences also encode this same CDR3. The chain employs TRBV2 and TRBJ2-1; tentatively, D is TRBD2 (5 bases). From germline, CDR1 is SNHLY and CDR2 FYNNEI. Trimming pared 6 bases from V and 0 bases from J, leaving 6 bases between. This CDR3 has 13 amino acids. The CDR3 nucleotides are TGTGCCAGCAGGAGGGACTCCTACAATGAGCAGTTCTTC. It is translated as CASRRDSYNEQFF.

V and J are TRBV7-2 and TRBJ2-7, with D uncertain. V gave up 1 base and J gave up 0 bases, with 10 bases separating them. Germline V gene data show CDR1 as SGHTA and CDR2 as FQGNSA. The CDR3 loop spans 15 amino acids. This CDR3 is CASSLDAAISYEQYF. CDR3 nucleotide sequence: TGTGCCAGCAGCTTAGATGCGGCTATCTCCTACGAGCAGTACTTC.

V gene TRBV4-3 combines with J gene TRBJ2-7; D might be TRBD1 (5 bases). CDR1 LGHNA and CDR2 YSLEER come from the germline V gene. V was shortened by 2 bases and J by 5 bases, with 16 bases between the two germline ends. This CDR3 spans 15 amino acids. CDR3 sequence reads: CASSQSRVWPDEQYF. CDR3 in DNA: TGCGCCAGCAGCCAATCCAGGGTATGGCCCGACGAGCAGTACTTC.

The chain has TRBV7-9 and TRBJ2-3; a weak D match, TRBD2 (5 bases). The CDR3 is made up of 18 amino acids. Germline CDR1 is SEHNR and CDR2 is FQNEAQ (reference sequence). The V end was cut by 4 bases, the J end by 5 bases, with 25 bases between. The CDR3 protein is CASSSRSGWVRDGDTQYF. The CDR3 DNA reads TGTGCCAGCAGCTCCCGTTCGGGTTGGGTCCGGGATGGAGATACGCAGTATTTT.

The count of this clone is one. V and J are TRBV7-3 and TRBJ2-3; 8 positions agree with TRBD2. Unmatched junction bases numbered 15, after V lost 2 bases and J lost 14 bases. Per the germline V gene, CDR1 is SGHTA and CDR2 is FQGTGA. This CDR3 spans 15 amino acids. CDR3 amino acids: CASSLGGGTLGQWYF. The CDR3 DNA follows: TGTGCCAGCAGCTTAGGCGGGGGGACTCTAGGGCAGTGGTATTTT.

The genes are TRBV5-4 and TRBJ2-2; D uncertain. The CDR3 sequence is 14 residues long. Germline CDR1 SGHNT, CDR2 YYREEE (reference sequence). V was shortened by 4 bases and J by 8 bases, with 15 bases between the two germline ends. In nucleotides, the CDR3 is TGTGCCAGCAGCAGAAATCCCGAGACTGGGGAGCTGTTTTTT. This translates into CASSRNPETGELFF.

The CDR3 region has the DNA TGTGCCTGGAGGGGGACAGGGGCAAGCGGGGAGCTGTTTTTT. Protein product: CAWRGTGASGELFF. The chain recombines TRBV30 with TRBJ2-2, with 10 bases lining up with TRBD1. The V gene end was trimmed by 3 bases and the J gene end by 7 bases; junction bases not matched to a gene: 5. Germline CDR1 reads GTSNPN; CDR2 reads SVGIG (reference sequence). This CDR3 is built from 14 residues.

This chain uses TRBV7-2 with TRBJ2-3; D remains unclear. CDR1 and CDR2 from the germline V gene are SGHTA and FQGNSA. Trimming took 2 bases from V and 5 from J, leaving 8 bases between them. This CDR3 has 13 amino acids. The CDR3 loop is CASSLTQQDTQYF. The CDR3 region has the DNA TGTGCCAGCAGCTTAACCCAACAAGATACGCAGTATTTT.

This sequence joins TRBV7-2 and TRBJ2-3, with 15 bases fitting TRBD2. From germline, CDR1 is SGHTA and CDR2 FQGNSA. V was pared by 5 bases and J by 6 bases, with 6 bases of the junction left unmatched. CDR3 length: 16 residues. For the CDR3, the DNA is TGTGCCAGCAGCCGGACTAGCGGGGGGGGCGACGATACGCAGTATTTT. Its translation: CASSRTSGGGDDTQYF.

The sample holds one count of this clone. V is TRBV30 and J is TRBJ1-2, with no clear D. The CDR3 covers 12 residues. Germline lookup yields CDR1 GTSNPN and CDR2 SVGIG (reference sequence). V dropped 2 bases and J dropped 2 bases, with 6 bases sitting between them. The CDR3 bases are TGTGCCTGGAGTTTCCCAAACTATGGCTACACCTTC. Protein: CAWSFPNYGYTF.

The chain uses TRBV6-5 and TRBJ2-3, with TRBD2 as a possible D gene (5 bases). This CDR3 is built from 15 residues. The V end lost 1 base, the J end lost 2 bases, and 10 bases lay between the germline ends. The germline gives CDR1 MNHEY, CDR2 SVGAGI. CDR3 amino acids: CASSYYGVPTDTQYF. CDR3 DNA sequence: TGTGCCAGCAGTTACTACGGGGTCCCCACAGATACGCAGTATTTT.

The CDR3 here is CASSLAPGTAYEQYF. DNA for the CDR3: TGTGCCAGCAGCTTGGCCCCCGGGACAGCCTACGAGCAGTACTTC. The V gene is TRBV5-6, the J gene TRBJ2-7, with 7 bases lining up with TRBD1. Germline lookup yields CDR1 SGHDT and CDR2 YYEEEE. The CDR3 totals 15 residues. V gave up 0 bases and J gave up 2 bases; unmatched junction bases: 5.

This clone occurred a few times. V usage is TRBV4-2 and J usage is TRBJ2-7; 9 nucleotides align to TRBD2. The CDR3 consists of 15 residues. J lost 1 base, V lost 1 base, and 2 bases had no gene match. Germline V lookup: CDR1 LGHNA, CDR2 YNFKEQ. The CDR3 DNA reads TGTGCCAGCAGCCAAGTTAGCGGGAGTTCCTACGAGCAGTACTTC. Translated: CASSQVSGSSYEQYF.

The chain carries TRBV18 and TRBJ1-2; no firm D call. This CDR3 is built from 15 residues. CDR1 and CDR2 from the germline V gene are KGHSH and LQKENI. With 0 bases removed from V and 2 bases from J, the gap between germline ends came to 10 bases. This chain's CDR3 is CASSPPVTKNYGYTF. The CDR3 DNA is TGTGCCAGCTCACCACCGGTAACTAAGAACTATGGCTACACCTTC.

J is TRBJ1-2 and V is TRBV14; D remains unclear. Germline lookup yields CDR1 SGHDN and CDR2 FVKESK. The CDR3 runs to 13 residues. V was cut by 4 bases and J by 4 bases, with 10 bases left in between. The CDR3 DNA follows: TGTGCCAGCAGCCTGGGGTATCGCTATGGCTACACCTTC. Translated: CASSLGYRYGYTF.

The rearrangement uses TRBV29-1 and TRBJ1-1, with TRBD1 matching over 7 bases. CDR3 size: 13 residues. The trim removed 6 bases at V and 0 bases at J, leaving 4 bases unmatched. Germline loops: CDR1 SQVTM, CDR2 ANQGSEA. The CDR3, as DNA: TGCAGCGTCACAGGGGTATTGAACACTGAAGCTTTCTTT. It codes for CSVTGVLNTEAFF.

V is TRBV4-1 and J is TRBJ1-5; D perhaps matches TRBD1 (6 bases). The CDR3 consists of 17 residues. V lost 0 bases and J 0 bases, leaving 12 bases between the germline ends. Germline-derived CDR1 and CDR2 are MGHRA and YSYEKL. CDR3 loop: CASSQESWTVSNQPQHF. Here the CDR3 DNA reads TGCGCCAGCAGCCAAGAATCTTGGACAGTTAGCAATCAGCCCCAGCATTTT.

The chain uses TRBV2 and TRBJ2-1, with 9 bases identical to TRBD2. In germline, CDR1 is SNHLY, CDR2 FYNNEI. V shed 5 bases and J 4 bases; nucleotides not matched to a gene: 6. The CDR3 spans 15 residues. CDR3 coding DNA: TGTGCCAGCAGTCGCCGACTAGCGGATTACAATGAGCAGTTCTTC. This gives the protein CASSRRLADYNEQFF. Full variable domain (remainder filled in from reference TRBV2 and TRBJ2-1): EPEVTQTPSHQVTQMGQEVILRCVPISNHLYFYWYRQILGQKVEFLVSFYNNEISEKSEIFDDQFSVERPDGSNFTLKIRSTKLEDSAMYFCASSRRLADYNEQFFGPGTRLTVL.

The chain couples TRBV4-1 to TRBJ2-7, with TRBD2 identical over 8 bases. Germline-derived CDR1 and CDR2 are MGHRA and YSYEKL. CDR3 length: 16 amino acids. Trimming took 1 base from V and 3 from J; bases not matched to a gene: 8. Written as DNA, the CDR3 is TGCGCCAGCAGCCAAGTGAGCGGGAGCGTCAGCTACGAGCAGTACTTC. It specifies CASSQVSGSVSYEQYF.

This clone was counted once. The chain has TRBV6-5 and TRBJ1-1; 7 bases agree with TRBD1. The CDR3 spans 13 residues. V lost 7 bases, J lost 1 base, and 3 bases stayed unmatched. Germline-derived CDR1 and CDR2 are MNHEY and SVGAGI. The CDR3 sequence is CASTWDRNTEAFF. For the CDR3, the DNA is TGTGCCAGCACCTGGGACAGGAACACTGAAGCTTTCTTT.

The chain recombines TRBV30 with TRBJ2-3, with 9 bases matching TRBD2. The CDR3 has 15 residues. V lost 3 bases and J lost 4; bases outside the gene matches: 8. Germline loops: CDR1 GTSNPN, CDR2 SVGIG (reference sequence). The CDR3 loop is CAWRRREGPPDTQYF. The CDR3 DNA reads TGTGCCTGGAGAAGGCGGGAGGGCCCTCCAGATACGCAGTATTTT.

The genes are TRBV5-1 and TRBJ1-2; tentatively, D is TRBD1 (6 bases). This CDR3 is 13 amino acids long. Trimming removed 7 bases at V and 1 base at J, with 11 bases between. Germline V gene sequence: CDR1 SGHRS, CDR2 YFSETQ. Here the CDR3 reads CASSSDSNYGYTF. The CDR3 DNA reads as TGCGCCAGCTCCTCGGACAGTAACTATGGCTACACCTTC.

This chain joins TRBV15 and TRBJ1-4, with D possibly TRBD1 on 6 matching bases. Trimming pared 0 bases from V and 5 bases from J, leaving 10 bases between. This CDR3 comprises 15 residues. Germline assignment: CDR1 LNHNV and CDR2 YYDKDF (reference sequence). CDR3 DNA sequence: TGTGCCACCAGCAGAGAGACAGGCACAAATGAAAAACTGTTTTTT. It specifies CATSRETGTNEKLFF.

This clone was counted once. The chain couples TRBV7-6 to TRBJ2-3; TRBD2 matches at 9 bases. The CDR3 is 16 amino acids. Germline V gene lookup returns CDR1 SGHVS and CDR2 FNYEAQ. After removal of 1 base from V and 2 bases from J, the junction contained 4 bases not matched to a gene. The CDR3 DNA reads TGTGCCAGCAGCTTAGAGTTAGCGGGGGTCACAGATACGCAGTATTTT. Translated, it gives CASSLELAGVTDTQYF.

CDR3 in amino acids: CAWGTASPLHF. Written as DNA, the CDR3 is TGTGCCTGGGGGACAGCCTCACCCCTCCACTTT. The gene calls are TRBV30 and TRBJ1-6; 7 nucleotides agree with TRBD1. The V gene end was trimmed by 5 bases and the J gene end by 10 bases; junction bases not matched to a gene: 2. This CDR3 contains 11 residues. The germline CDR1 and CDR2 sequences are GTSNPN and SVGIG (reference sequence).

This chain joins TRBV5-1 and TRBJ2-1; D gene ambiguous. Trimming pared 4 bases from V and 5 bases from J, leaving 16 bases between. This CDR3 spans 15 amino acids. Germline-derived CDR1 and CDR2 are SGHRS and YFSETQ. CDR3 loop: CASSPGVTYNNEQFF. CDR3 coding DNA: TGCGCCAGCAGCCCCGGAGTTACTTACAACAATGAGCAGTTCTTC.

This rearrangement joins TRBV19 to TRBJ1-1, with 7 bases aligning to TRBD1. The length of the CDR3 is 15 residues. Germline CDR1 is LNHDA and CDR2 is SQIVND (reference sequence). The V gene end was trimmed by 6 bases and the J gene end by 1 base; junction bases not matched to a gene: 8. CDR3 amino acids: CASSLATGANTEAFF. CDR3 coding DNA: TGTGCCAGTAGCCTGGCTACAGGGGCGAACACTGAAGCTTTCTTT.